This T cell receptor (beta chain) was observed in a study of naive CD8 T cells in extremely preterm neonates. Peripheral blood came from healthy roughly 16-56 month-old surgical children and healthy nonsmoking adults. Live Annexin V-negative naive CD3+CD8+CD45RA+CCR7+ T cells were sorted. Study outcomes and limitations: Compared with older groups, preterm CDR3s were shorter, with fewer N additions and less trimming. Compared with all age groups, preterm neonates showed less repertoire richness.

A note on this clone: Its cognate antigen is unknown.

TCRdb's copy holds only in-frame clones and misses some; the assay was immunoSEQ multiplex PCR. The table records 4,000 to 4,500 clones, about 97% of them present only once. V was pared by 6 bases and J by 10 bases, with 7 bases of the junction left unmatched. CDR1 SEHNR and CDR2 FQNEAQ come from the germline V gene (reference sequence). CDR3 length: 14 residues. The V gene is TRBV7-9, the J gene TRBJ1-6; 9 bases match TRBD1. Material for sequencing was naive CD8+ T cells from blood. This receptor was obtained from a human donor in good health. CDR3 nucleotide sequence: TGTGCCAGCAGTCCGGGACAGGGTTGGTCACCCCTCCACTTT. Its protein is CASSPGQGWSPLHF. Full variable domain (remainder filled in from reference TRBV7-9 and TRBJ1-6): DTGVSQNPRHKITKRGQNVTFRCDPISEHNRLYWYRQTLGQGPEFLTYFQNEAQLEKSRLLSDRFSAERPKGSFSTLEIQRTEQGDSAMYLCASSPGQGWSPLHFGNGTRLTVT.